This T cell receptor (beta chain) stems from a study of blood T cell repertoires in COVID-19. Study summary: T cells, B-cell-depleted T cells, or PBMCs provided the cDNA or gDNA that served as material.

Germline lookup yields CDR1 DFQATT and CDR2 SNEGSKA (reference sequence). The CDR3 is 11 amino acids. Unmatched junction bases numbered 3, after V lost 1 base and J lost 12 bases. Original processing methods: Amplified reference gene primers provided the basis for estimating nucleated cell counts. The table came from immunoSEQ multiplex PCR; TCRdb's copy has only in-frame clones and leaves some out. V, J and clone size are taken as reported in that table, and D and trimming were inferred from the DNA itself. The sample has roughly 180,000 clones, 81% seen once; the top ten hold roughly 5.7%. The sequence was collected from a woman aged 40 to 50 with acute COVID-19. Sequencing was carried out using PBMCs or T cells enriched from blood (not recorded which). The rearrangement links TRBV20-1 to TRBJ2-1; 7 bases map to TRBD2. DNA of the CDR3: TGCAGTGCTAGAGTAAGCGGGATGCAGTTCTTC. Residues: CSARVSGMQFF.